This note documents a single TCR beta chain sequence. CDR1 MDHEN and CDR2 SYDVKM come from the germline V gene. V shed 6 bases and J shed 2 bases, with 19 bases lying between them. The CDR3 length is 16 residues. This sample is part of a study of control samples from healthy donors and cancer patients. TCRdb keeps only in-frame clones here, not all; method: immunoSEQ multiplex PCR. The sample holds about 130,000 clones, about 90% seen once. The source material was PBMCs. This TCR derives from a man aged 50 to 60 with head and neck cancer. The J gene is TRBJ1-2, the V gene TRBV28, with a weak D call TRBD1 (5 bases). The CDR3 loop reads CASSLKFRALNYGYTF. DNA of the CDR3: TGTGCCAGCAGCCTTAAGTTCAGGGCCCTAAACTATGGCTACACCTTC.